The 27 T cell receptor beta chains below were found in one sample sequenced in a study of cytomegalovirus exposure and HLA in healthy donors (dated by TCRdb to about 2017). The library was obtained by the immunoSEQ multiplex PCR assay. For the multiplex PCR, a mixture combining 60 forward primers for TCR Vbeta segments and 13 reverse primers for TCR Jbeta segments was used. TCRdb took over this immuneACCESS table, retaining in-frame rearrangements with V and J assigned. Such tables are incomplete; in checked studies, under half of the missing clones stem from an unresolved V gene, and the remainder is unexplained. The sample table shows approximately 120,000 clones, and 60% to 85% are seen once. The top ten clones comprise around 3.5% of the sample. Input material: PBMCs. The receptors derive from a man aged 25-40 years in good health and CMV-seronegative.

The V gene is TRBV7-2, the J gene TRBJ1-2; TRBD1 aligns across 7 bases. The junction had 10 bases not matched to a gene; V was cut back by 1 base and J by 2 bases. Per germline, CDR1 SGHTA and CDR2 FQGNSA. CDR3 length: 17 amino acids. The CDR3 protein is CASSLVTGRMVNYGYTF. The CDR3, as DNA: TGTGCCAGCAGCTTAGTGACAGGGCGGATGGTGAACTATGGCTACACCTTC.

This chain uses TRBV9 with TRBJ1-1, with D possibly being TRBD1 (6 bases). This CDR3 contains 16 residues. The germline V gene encodes CDR1 SGDLS and CDR2 YYNGEE. V was trimmed by 1 base and J by 4 bases, leaving 17 bases between them. CDR3 sequence reads: CASSVRGGARPTEAFF. Here the CDR3 DNA reads TGTGCCAGCAGCGTACGAGGGGGAGCGCGTCCCACTGAAGCTTTCTTT.

The chain recombines TRBV14 with TRBJ2-1, with 9 nucleotides matching TRBD1. The CDR3 is 16 amino acids. Germline CDR1 is SGHDN and CDR2 is FVKESK. V shed 4 bases, J shed 3 bases, and the junction held 7 bases outside the gene matches. Written as DNA, the CDR3 is TGTGCCAGCAGCCTTAGGACAGGGGAAGTCTACAATGAGCAGTTCTTC. Encoded protein: CASSLRTGEVYNEQFF.

This clone was recorded a few times. This sequence joins TRBV29-1 and TRBJ1-1, with unresolved D. Trimming shortened V by 3 bases and J by 0 bases, and 8 bases separated the two germline ends. CDR3 length equals 13 residues. Germline lookup yields CDR1 SQVTM and CDR2 ANQGSEA. Here the CDR3 DNA reads TGCAGCGTTGAGGAGATCGTGAACACTGAAGCTTTCTTT. Protein: CSVEEIVNTEAFF.

The chain has TRBV10-3 and TRBJ2-1, with 8 bases lining up with TRBD1. The CDR3 is 13 amino acids. With V trimmed by 10 bases and J by 2 bases, 4 bases remained unmatched. Germline V gene sequence: CDR1 ENHRY, CDR2 SYGVKD. The chain's CDR3 is CATGQGTYNEQFF. The CDR3 DNA follows: TGTGCCACAGGACAGGGCACCTACAATGAGCAGTTCTTC.

This chain joins TRBV7-9 and TRBJ2-2; tentatively, D is TRBD1 (6 bases). There are 16 residues in the CDR3. The V end lost 6 bases, the J end lost 0 bases, and 14 bases lay between the germline ends. CDR1 is SEHNR, CDR2 FQNEAQ, per germline (reference sequence). The CDR3: CASRKQGNANTGELFF. CDR3 sequence (DNA): TGTGCCAGCAGAAAGCAGGGGAACGCGAACACCGGGGAGCTGTTTTTT.

The J gene is TRBJ2-5, the V gene TRBV7-8, with 13 bases fitting TRBD2. V was pared by 0 bases and J by 5 bases, with 6 bases of the junction left unmatched. The germline V gene has CDR1 SGHVS and CDR2 FQNEAQ. The CDR3 spans 17 residues. CDR3 DNA sequence: TGTGCCAGCAGCTTAGCCGGACTAGCGGGGGCAGGGGAGACCCAGTACTTC. It specifies CASSLAGLAGAGETQYF.

The genes are TRBV19 and TRBJ1-1; D perhaps matches TRBD1 (5 bases). The germline V and J ends were trimmed by 1 base and 1 base, with 10 bases remaining between them. From germline, CDR1 is LNHDA and CDR2 SQIVND (reference sequence). This CDR3 has 15 residues. Here the CDR3 reads CASSIALGGNTEAFF. CDR3 coding DNA: TGTGCCAGTAGTATAGCTCTCGGGGGGAACACTGAAGCTTTCTTT.

This chain connects TRBV10-2 to TRBJ2-7, with 10 nucleotides matching TRBD2. V lost 3 bases and J lost 3; bases outside the gene matches: 17. This CDR3 has 19 residues. Germline V CDR1 and CDR2: WSHSY, SAAADI. The CDR3 sequence: CASSDLGDPLGLANYEQYF. The CDR3 DNA reads TGCGCCAGCAGTGACCTAGGGGACCCATTGGGACTAGCGAACTACGAGCAGTACTTC.

Note on this clone: Other nucleotide sequences from this sample produce the same CDR3. This chain uses TRBV5-1 with TRBJ2-1, with 9 bases lining up with TRBD2. This CDR3 comprises 17 residues. Germline V gene sequence: CDR1 SGHRS, CDR2 YFSETQ. The V gene end was trimmed by 1 base and the J gene end by 7 bases; junction bases not matched to a gene: 12. CDR3 region: CASSLSVAGEGGNEQFF. CDR3 in DNA: TGCGCCAGCAGCTTGTCGGTAGCGGGAGAAGGGGGAAATGAGCAGTTCTTC.

The chain uses TRBV6-7 and TRBJ2-2; 11 bases map to TRBD1. TRBV6-7 is recorded as an ORF, its role being uncertain. V dropped 5 bases and J dropped 6; count of bases not matched to a gene: 5. The CDR3 is made up of 15 amino acids. In DNA form, the CDR3 reads TGTGCCAGCAGTCCCCCGGGACAGGGGGCCGGGGAGCTGTTTTTT. Amino acid sequence: CASSPPGQGAGELFF.

The chain combines TRBV25-1 with TRBJ2-4, with D possibly being TRBD1 (5 bases). The V gene's germline CDR1 is MGHDK and CDR2 SYGVNS. The CDR3 extends over 16 amino acids. The ends were cut back, 3 bases at V and 2 bases at J, with 14 bases in the middle. This CDR3 reads CASSDNLRESKNIQYF. The CDR3, as DNA: TGTGCCAGCAGTGATAACCTCAGGGAATCCAAAAACATTCAGTACTTC.

The chain is built from TRBV30 and TRBJ1-1; D uncertain. This CDR3 has 12 amino acids. Germline assignment: CDR1 GTSNPN and CDR2 SVGIG (reference sequence). V was shortened by 3 bases and J by 1 base, with 6 bases between the two germline ends. The CDR3 spells CAWRRWNTEAFF. The CDR3 coding sequence is TGTGCCTGGAGGCGGTGGAACACTGAAGCTTTCTTT. Full variable domain (rest looked up from reference TRBV30 and TRBJ1-1): SQTIHQWPATLVQPVGSPLSLECTVEGTSNPNLYWYRQAAGRGLQLLFYSVGIGQISSEVPQNLSASRPQDRQFILSSKKLLLSDSGFYLCAWRRWNTEAFFGQGTRLTVV.

J is TRBJ2-5 and V is TRBV28, with D possibly being TRBD1 (6 bases). In germline, CDR1 is MDHEN, CDR2 SYDVKM. Trimming stripped 5 bases from V and 3 bases from J, with 13 bases between. The CDR3 length is 14 residues. The CDR3, as DNA: TGTGCCAGCAGTGCTACAGGGATTAAAGAGACCCAGTACTTC. It is translated as CASSATGIKETQYF. The variable domain in full, with the rest retrieved from reference TRBV28 and TRBJ2-5, is DVKVTQSSRYLVKRTGEKVFLECVQDMDHENMFWYRQDPGLGLRLIYFSYDVKMKEKGDIPEGYSVSREKKERFSLILESASTNQTSMYLCASSATGIKETQYFGPGTRLLVL.

The V call is TRBV27, the J call TRBJ2-1; D perhaps matches TRBD2 (6 bases). Germline V gene lookup returns CDR1 MNHEY and CDR2 SMNVEV (reference sequence). Trimming stripped 5 bases from V and 3 bases from J, with 17 bases between. The CDR3 length is 16 residues. In DNA, the CDR3 is TGTGCCAGCAGTCCCATCGGGAGACTTTTCTACAATGAGCAGTTCTTC. Its translation is CASSPIGRLFYNEQFF.

The rearrangement links TRBV5-4 to TRBJ1-4; D may be TRBD1 (5 bases). V lost 6 bases, J lost 8 bases, and 14 bases lay in between. The CDR3 extends over 13 amino acids. Germline V CDR1 and CDR2: SGHNT, YYREEE (reference sequence). CDR3 residues: CASTVQGLEKLFF. The CDR3, as DNA: TGTGCCAGCACCGTGCAGGGTTTAGAAAAACTGTTTTTT.

The chain recombines TRBV9 with TRBJ2-5, with 8 bases matching TRBD1. Trimming removed 4 bases from V and 2 bases from J; junction bases left unmatched: 4. This CDR3 spans 14 amino acids. The germline CDR1 and CDR2 sequences are SGDLS and YYNGEE. The CDR3 loop is CASSPGGRQETQYF. The CDR3 nucleotides read TGTGCCAGCAGCCCAGGGGGCAGGCAAGAGACCCAGTACTTC.

A few counts support this clone. The V call is TRBV28, the J call TRBJ1-2, with 11 positions matching TRBD1. V lost 4 bases and J lost 4; bases outside the gene matches: 2. Germline V gives CDR1 MDHEN, CDR2 SYDVKM. This CDR3 is 14 amino acids long. CDR3 residues: CASSYGQGAYGYTF. CDR3 sequence (DNA): TGTGCCAGCAGTTATGGACAGGGGGCCTATGGCTACACCTTC.

The V gene is TRBV18, the J gene TRBJ1-1; possible D gene TRBD1, 5 bases. CDR1 and CDR2 from the germline V gene are KGHSH and LQKENI. The V end lost 0 bases, the J end lost 10 bases, and 9 bases lay between the germline ends. The length of the CDR3 is 12 residues. The CDR3 spells CASSPPPGPAFF. The CDR3 DNA is TGTGCCAGCTCACCACCCCCAGGGCCAGCTTTCTTT.

The table lists this clone with a count of one. The chain couples TRBV11-2 to TRBJ2-3, with 9 positions matching TRBD1. Germline loops: CDR1 SGHAT, CDR2 FQNNGV. The CDR3 contains 14 residues. Trimming at V came to 5 bases and at J to 3 bases, leaving 3 bases not matched to a gene. CDR3 nucleotide sequence: TGTGCCAGCAGCCAAGACAGGGGGACAGATACGCAGTATTTT. Amino acids: CASSQDRGTDTQYF.

V gene TRBV5-4 combines with J gene TRBJ2-7; weak D call: TRBD2 (7 bases). Between the trimmed V and J ends, which lost 1 base and 4 bases, there was a span of 12 bases. The CDR3 has 14 amino acids. The germline gives CDR1 SGHNT, CDR2 YYREEE (reference sequence). The CDR3 DNA reads as TGTGCCAGCAGCTTGTATGGGGGGGCTTACGAGCAGTACTTC. Its translation is CASSLYGGAYEQYF. Using reference TRBV5-4 and TRBJ2-7 for the parts outside the CDR3, the full variable domain is ETGVTQSPTHLIKTRGQQVTLRCSSQSGHNTVSWYQQALGQGPQFIFQYYREEENGRGNFPPRFSGLQFPNYSSELNVNALELDDSALYLCASSLYGGAYEQYFGPGTRLTVT.

The V call is TRBV19, the J call TRBJ2-5, with 9 nucleotides matching TRBD1. The junction had 1 base not matched to a gene; V was cut back by 4 bases and J by 1 base. This CDR3 region has 14 residues. The V gene's germline CDR1 is LNHDA and CDR2 SQIVND (reference sequence). Here the CDR3 DNA reads TGTGCCAGTAGTAGGGGACAGGGCCAAGAGACCCAGTACTTC. This gives the protein CASSRGQGQETQYF.

The gene calls are TRBV11-1 and TRBJ2-1; 7 nucleotides align to TRBD1. Germline CDR1 reads SGHAT; CDR2 reads FQDESV (reference sequence). The V gene end was trimmed by 6 bases and the J gene end by 7 bases; junction bases not matched to a gene: 9. The CDR3 is made up of 14 amino acids. The DNA of the CDR3 is TGTGCCAGCAGACAGGGGTTTGACCGTAATGAGCAGTTCTTC. Residues: CASRQGFDRNEQFF.

The gene calls are TRBV9 and TRBJ2-5; 8 bases line up with TRBD2. The CDR3 is 14 residues long. CDR1 and CDR2 from the germline V gene are SGDLS and YYNGEE. With 6 bases clipped from V and 5 bases from J, the junction kept 9 bases outside the gene matches. The CDR3 DNA reads TGTGCCAGCACCGTCGCCAGCGGGAGTGAGACCCAGTACTTC. Its translation is CASTVASGSETQYF.

The chain is built from TRBV19 and TRBJ1-1; D is perhaps TRBD1 (5 bases). Germline loops: CDR1 LNHDA, CDR2 SQIVND (reference sequence). CDR3 length: 14 residues. V dropped 3 bases and J dropped 3 bases, with 11 bases sitting between them. CDR3 amino acids: CASSIPGGYTEAFF. The CDR3 bases are TGTGCCAGTAGTATTCCCGGGGGGTACACTGAAGCTTTCTTT.

The gene calls are TRBV5-8 and TRBJ2-7; tentative D call: TRBD1 (5 bases). The germline V and J ends were trimmed by 0 bases and 5 bases, with 12 bases remaining between them. The CDR3 consists of 14 residues. In germline, CDR1 is SGHTS, CDR2 YDEGEE. CDR3 DNA: TGTGCCAGCAGCTTGGACAGGAGAGTCGACGAGCAGTACTTC. Translation: CASSLDRRVDEQYF. Using reference TRBV5-8 and TRBJ2-7 for the parts outside the CDR3, the full variable domain is EAGVTQSPTHLIKTRGQQATLRCSPISGHTSVYWYQQALGLGLQFLLWYDEGEERNRGNFPPRFSGRQFPNYSSELNVNALELEDSALYLCASSLDRRVDEQYFGPGTRLTVT.

V usage is TRBV7-9 and J usage is TRBJ2-7, with TRBD1 matching 8 bases. This CDR3 spans 12 amino acids. The ends lost 8 bases at V and 5 bases at J; junction bases unmatched: 5. Germline assignment: CDR1 SEHNR and CDR2 FQNEAQ (reference sequence). The CDR3 spells CASGQGIHEQYF. The CDR3 nucleotides are TGTGCCAGCGGACAGGGTATCCACGAGCAGTACTTC.